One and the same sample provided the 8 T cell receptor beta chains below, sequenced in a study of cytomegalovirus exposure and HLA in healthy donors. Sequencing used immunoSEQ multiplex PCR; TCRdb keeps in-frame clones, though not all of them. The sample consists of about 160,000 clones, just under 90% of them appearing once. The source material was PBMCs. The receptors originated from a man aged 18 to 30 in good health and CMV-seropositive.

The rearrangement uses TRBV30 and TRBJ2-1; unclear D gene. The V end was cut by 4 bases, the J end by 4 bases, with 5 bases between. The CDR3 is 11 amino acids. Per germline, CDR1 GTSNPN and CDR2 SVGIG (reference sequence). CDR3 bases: TGTGCCTGGACAGATTACAATGAGCAGTTCTTC. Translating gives CAWTDYNEQFF.

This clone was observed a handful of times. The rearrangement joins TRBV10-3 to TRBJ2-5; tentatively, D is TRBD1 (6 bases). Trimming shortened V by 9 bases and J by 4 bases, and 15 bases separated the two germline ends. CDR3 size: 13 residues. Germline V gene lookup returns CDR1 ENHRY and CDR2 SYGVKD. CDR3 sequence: CAIKQGERETQYF. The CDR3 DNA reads TGTGCCATAAAACAGGGAGAGAGAGAGACCCAGTACTTC.

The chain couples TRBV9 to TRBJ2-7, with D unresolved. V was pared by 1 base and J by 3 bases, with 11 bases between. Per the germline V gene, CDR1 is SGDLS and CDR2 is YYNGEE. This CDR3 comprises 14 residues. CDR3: CASSVSSGFYEQYF. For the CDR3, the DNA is TGTGCCAGCAGCGTAAGTTCAGGCTTCTACGAGCAGTACTTC.

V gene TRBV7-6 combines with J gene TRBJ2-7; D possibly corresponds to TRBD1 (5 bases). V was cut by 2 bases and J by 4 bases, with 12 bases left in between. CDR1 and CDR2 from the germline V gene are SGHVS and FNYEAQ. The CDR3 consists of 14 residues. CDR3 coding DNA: TGTGCCAGCAGCTTACAGGGATCTGATTACGAGCAGTACTTC. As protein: CASSLQGSDYEQYF.

CDR3 loop: CASSFNARGRKHEQYF. Written as DNA, the CDR3 is TGTGCCAGCAGCTTTAATGCCAGGGGGCGCAAGCACGAGCAGTACTTC. The chain is built from TRBV5-4 and TRBJ2-7, with 8 bases aligning to TRBD1. This CDR3 is 16 amino acids long. Trimming cost V 2 bases and J 5 bases; bases outside gene matches: 12. Germline assignment: CDR1 SGHNT and CDR2 YYREEE (reference sequence).

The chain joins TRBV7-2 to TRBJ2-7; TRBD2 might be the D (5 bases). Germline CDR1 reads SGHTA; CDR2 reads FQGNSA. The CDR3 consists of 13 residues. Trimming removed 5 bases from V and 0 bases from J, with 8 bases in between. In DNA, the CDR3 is TGTGCCAGCAGCCCTGACTACTCCTACGAGCAGTACTTC. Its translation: CASSPDYSYEQYF.

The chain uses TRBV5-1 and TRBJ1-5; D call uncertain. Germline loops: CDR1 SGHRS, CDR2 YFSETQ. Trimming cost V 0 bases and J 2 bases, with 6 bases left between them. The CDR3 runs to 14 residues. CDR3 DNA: TGCGCCAGCAGCTTGGAAGGAGGCAATCAGCCCCAGCATTTT. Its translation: CASSLEGGNQPQHF.

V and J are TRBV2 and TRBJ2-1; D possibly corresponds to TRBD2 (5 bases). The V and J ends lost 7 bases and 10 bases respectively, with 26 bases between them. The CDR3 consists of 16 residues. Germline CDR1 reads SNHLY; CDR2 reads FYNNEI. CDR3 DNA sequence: TGTGCCAGCATCCGCGATGGGGAGCGGCGTTTAGCAGAGCAGTTCTTC. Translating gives CASIRDGERRLAEQFF.